This T cell receptor (beta chain) was observed in a study of shared clonotypes between healthy human individuals. Whole-study results and caveats: Limited genetic and exposure-history diversity came from having few donors.

Concerning this clone itself: Its antigen is unidentified.

Deep-level running was used for the assay. Unsorted PBMC replicate PCRs used around 320 ng DNA, around 28,000 T cell genomes. How the authors handled the data: Junction-only immunoSEQ sequences carried no quality scores, so filtering differed. Method: immunoSEQ multiplex PCR; TCRdb's copy keeps in-frame clones and lacks some. V, J and clone size are taken as reported in that table, and D and trimming were inferred from the DNA itself. The sample lists nearly 500,000 clones, approximately 80% seen once, with roughly 13% in the top ten. The CDR3 covers 15 residues. V was trimmed by 3 bases and J by 5 bases, leaving 16 bases between them. Germline CDR1 and CDR2: MNHEY and SMNVEV (reference sequence).

The chain joins TRBV27 to TRBJ1-1, with D tentatively TRBD1 (6 bases). Sequencing was performed on PBMCs. The receptor's source is a woman aged 40 to 50 in good health. Some clones in this sample may be carry-over from other donors' samples. The CDR3 loop reads CASSFSRGRGTEAFF. CDR3 sequence (DNA): TGTGCCAGCAGTTTTAGTCGGGGGCGTGGGACTGAAGCTTTCTTT.